This T cell receptor beta chain was documented in a study of blood T cell repertoires in COVID-19. Study in general: COVID-19 samples from acute and convalescent phases originated in the United States, Italy and Spain. PBMCs, B-cell-depleted T cells, or T cells provided the cDNA or gDNA that made up the material.

In the study's own analysis: For nucleated cells, counts were estimated from reference gene primer amplification. This table comes from immunoSEQ multiplex PCR, and its TCRdb copy is limited to in-frame clones, with some not included. V and J calls and clone size are copied from that table; D and trimming were computed from the DNA. The sample holds 70,000 to 90,000 clones, around 88% seen once. CDR3 length: 20 amino acids. The clonotype comes from a woman in her forties or fifties with acute COVID-19. The source material was PBMCs or T cells enriched from blood (not recorded which). The rearrangement uses TRBV21-1 and TRBJ1-5; the D call of TRBD1 is as the table states it, not checked on the DNA. TRBV21-1 is described as a pseudogene. The CDR3 DNA follows: TGTGCCAGCAGCAAAGGAATTGGAGAGACAGGGGGGTATAGCAATCAGCCCCAGCATTTT. The encoded protein is CASSKGIGETGGYSNQPQHF.